These 12 T cell receptor beta chains originate from one sample sequenced in a study of T cells in Graves' hyperthyroidism and ophthalmopathy. Amplification targeted TCR beta CDR3 regions from RNA transcripts. TCR CDR3 regions were first amplified by RT-PCR with HTBI primers. TCRdb called the multiplex PCR reads again in MiXCR, with one record for every CDR3 protein. The sample yields 500,000 to 700,000 distinct CDR3 sequences, approximately 15% seen once. Sequencing was done on a sample of blood. The receptors derive from a woman younger than 30 with Graves' hyperthyroidism.

This clonotype appeared many times. The chain links TRBV20-1 to TRBJ2-1, with D perhaps TRBD1 (6 bases). Germline CDR1 and CDR2: DFQATT and SNEGSKA (reference sequence). Trimming pared 0 bases from V and 10 bases from J, leaving 16 bases between. This CDR3 is built from 14 residues. The DNA for the CDR3 is TGCAGTGCTAGAGATCCGACAGGCGATTGGGAGCAGTTCTTC. Translated: CSARDPTGDWEQFF.

V usage is TRBV7-2 and J usage is TRBJ2-5, with 10 positions matching TRBD2. The V and J ends lost 5 bases and 4 bases, in that order; junction bases with no gene match: 4. Germline CDR1 SGHTA, CDR2 FQGNSA. This CDR3 spans 14 amino acids. This CDR3 reads CASSVSSGRETQYF. CDR3 in DNA: TGTGCCAGCAGCGTATCTAGCGGGAGAGAGACCCAGTACTTC. Using reference TRBV7-2 and TRBJ2-5 for the parts outside the CDR3, the full variable domain is GAGVSQSPSNKVTEKGKDVELRCDPISGHTALYWYRQSLGQGLEFLIYFQGNSAPDKSGLPSDRFSAERTGGSVSTLTIQRTQQEDSAVYLCASSVSSGRETQYFGPGTRLLVL.

This clonotype was recorded at least ten times. The chain uses TRBV12-3 or TRBV12-4 and TRBJ1-4; TRBD1 might be the D (5 bases). The V gene lost 3 bases and the J gene lost 5 bases, with 10 bases spanning the gap. The CDR3 contains 14 residues. The CDR3 loop is CASSFAGVNEKLFF. The CDR3 bases are TGTGCCAGCAGTTTTGCGGGGGTAAATGAAAAACTGTTTTTT.

The chain employs TRBV20-1 and TRBJ2-5; maybe TRBD2 (5 bases). V was trimmed by 6 bases and J by 7 bases, leaving 12 bases between them. The CDR3 spans 11 residues. Germline V gene sequence: CDR1 DFQATT, CDR2 SNEGSKA (reference sequence). The CDR3 loop reads CSAEGIGTQYF. CDR3 sequence (DNA): TGCAGTGCCGAGGGTATCGGGACCCAGTACTTC.

The chain joins TRBV2 to TRBJ2-7; D not certain. This CDR3 is built from 12 residues. The germline V and J ends were trimmed by 2 bases and 4 bases, with 6 bases remaining between them. Germline-derived CDR1 and CDR2 are SNHLY and FYNNEI. As DNA, the CDR3 is TGTGCCAGCAGTGAACTTGGGTACGAGCAGTACTTC. Its protein product is CASSELGYEQYF.

In this sample, this clonotype turned up a few times. This chain uses TRBV29-1 with TRBJ1-1, with D perhaps matching TRBD1 (5 bases). Germline V lookup: CDR1 SQVTM, CDR2 ANQGSEA. The CDR3 extends over 14 amino acids. Trimming cost V 6 bases and J 7 bases, with 21 bases left between them. The CDR3 DNA is TGCAGCGTACTAATAGACAGACTGCGGGATGAAGCTTTCTTT. Its protein is CSVLIDRLRDEAFF.

CDR3 coding DNA: TGTGCCAGCAGCTTAGAATCGGGGACCAATGAAAAACTGTTTTTT. It specifies CASSLESGTNEKLFF. This chain links TRBV7-9 with TRBJ1-4; tentatively, D is TRBD1 (5 bases). V lost 1 base and J 5 bases, leaving 11 bases between the germline ends. Germline V lookup: CDR1 SEHNR, CDR2 FQNEAQ (reference sequence). This CDR3 is 15 amino acids long.

CDR3 protein: CASSSVSGRLLGTDTQYF. CDR3 DNA: TGTGCCAGCAGCTCGGTTAGCGGGAGGCTCCTCGGCACAGATACGCAGTATTTT. The V call is TRBV13, the J call TRBJ2-3; 10 positions match TRBD2. Germline CDR1 and CDR2: PRHDT and FYEKMQ (reference sequence). V lost 4 bases and J lost 1; bases outside the gene matches: 11. The CDR3 runs to 18 residues.

This clonotype was seen at least ten times. CDR3 in DNA: TGCAGTGCTAGAGCCGGGGTAAATTCACCCCTCCACTTT. Amino acids: CSARAGVNSPLHF. V is TRBV20-1 and J is TRBJ1-6; the D is unclear. V shed 1 base and J shed 7 bases, with 8 bases lying between them. Germline loops: CDR1 DFQATT, CDR2 SNEGSKA (reference sequence). The CDR3 is 13 amino acids.

This clonotype turned up a few times. The chain is built from TRBV20-1 and TRBJ2-7; 7 bases match TRBD1. V was clipped by 3 bases and J by 3 bases; unmatched bases: 11. The germline CDR1 and CDR2 sequences are DFQATT and SNEGSKA (reference sequence). CDR3 length: 15 amino acids. For the CDR3, the DNA is TGCAGTGCTAGGGATACAGGGGTTCTGCTCTACGAGCAGTACTTC. Protein: CSARDTGVLLYEQYF.

The table lists this clonotype with many counts. The chain has TRBV12-3 or TRBV12-4 and TRBJ2-2; either TRBD1 or TRBD2 may fit D (5 bases each). The CDR3 length is 13 residues. V lost 5 bases, J lost 6 bases, and 10 bases lay in between. CDR3 nucleotide sequence: TGTGCCAGCAGTCCACTGGGGGCCGGGGAGCTGTTTTTT. It translates to CASSPLGAGELFF.

There are many counts of this clonotype. V gene TRBV4-1 combines with J gene TRBJ1-1, with 8 bases that match TRBD1. The V and J ends lost 3 bases and 7 bases, in that order; junction bases with no gene match: 4. CDR3 size: 13 residues. Looked up from germline, CDR1 is MGHRA and CDR2 is YSYEKL. CDR3 sequence: CASSQDRVVEAFF. The CDR3 DNA reads as TGCGCCAGCAGCCAGGACAGGGTTGTTGAAGCTTTCTTT.